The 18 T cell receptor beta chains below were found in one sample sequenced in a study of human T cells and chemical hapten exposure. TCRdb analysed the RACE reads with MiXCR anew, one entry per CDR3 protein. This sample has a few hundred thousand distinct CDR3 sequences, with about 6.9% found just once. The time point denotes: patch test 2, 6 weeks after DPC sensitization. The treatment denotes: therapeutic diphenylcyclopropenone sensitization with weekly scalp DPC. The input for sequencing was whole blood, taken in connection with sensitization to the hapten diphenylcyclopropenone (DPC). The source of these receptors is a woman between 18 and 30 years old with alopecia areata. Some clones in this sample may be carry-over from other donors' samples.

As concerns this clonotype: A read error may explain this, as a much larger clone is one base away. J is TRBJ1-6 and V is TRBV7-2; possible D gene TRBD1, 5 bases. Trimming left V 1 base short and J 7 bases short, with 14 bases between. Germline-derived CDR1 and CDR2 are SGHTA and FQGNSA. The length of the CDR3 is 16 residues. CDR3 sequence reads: CASSLGSGGVNSPLHF. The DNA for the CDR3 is TGTGCCAGCAGCTTAGGGTCTGGGGGTGTGAATTCACCCCTCCACTTT. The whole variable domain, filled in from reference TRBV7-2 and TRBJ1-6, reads GAGVSQSPSNKVTEKGKDVELRCDPISGHTALYWYRQSLGQGLEFLIYFQGNSAPDKSGLPSDRFSAERTGGSVSTLTIQRTQQEDSAVYLCASSLGSGGVNSPLHFGNGTRLTVT.

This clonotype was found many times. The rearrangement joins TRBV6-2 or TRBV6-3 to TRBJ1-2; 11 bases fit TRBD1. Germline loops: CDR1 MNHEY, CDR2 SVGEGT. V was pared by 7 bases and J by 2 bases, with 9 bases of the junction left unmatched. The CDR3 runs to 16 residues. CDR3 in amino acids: CASKKWGQGDNYGYTF. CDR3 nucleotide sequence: TGTGCCAGCAAAAAATGGGGACAGGGGGACAACTATGGCTACACCTTC.

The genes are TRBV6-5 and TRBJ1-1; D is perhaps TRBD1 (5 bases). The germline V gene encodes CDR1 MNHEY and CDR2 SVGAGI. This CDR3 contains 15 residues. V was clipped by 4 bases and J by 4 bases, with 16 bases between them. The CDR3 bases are TGTGCCAGCAGTTCCCCCCGGGGGTACGCCACTGAAGCTTTCTTT. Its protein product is CASSSPRGYATEAFF.

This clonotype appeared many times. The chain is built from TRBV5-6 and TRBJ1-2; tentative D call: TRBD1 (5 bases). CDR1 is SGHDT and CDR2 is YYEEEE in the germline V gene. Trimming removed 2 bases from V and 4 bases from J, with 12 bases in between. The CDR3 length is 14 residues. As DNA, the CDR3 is TGTGCCAGCAGCTTAGGGGACCAATCCTATGGCTACACCTTC. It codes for CASSLGDQSYGYTF.

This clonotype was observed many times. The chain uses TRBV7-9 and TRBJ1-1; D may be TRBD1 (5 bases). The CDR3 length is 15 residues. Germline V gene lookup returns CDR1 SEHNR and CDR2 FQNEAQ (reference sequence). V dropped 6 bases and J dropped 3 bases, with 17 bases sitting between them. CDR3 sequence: CASSPLGASHTEAFF. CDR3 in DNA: TGTGCCAGCAGTCCGCTAGGGGCAAGCCACACTGAAGCTTTCTTT.

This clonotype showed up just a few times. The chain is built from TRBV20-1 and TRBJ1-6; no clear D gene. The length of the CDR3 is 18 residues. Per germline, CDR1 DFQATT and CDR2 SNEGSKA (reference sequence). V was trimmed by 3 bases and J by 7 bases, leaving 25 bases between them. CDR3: CSASFPVAGDAKNSPLHF. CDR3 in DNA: TGCAGTGCTAGCTTCCCTGTCGCCGGGGATGCTAAAAATTCACCCCTCCACTTT.

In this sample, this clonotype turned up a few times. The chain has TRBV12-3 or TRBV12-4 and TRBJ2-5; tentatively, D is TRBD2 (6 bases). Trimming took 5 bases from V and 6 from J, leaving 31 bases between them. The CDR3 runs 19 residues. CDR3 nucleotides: TGTGCCAGCAGTCCCCGGGCTTCGTTTCTAGCGAGTGTTACCAAGACCCAGTACTTC. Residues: CASSPRASFLASVTKTQYF.

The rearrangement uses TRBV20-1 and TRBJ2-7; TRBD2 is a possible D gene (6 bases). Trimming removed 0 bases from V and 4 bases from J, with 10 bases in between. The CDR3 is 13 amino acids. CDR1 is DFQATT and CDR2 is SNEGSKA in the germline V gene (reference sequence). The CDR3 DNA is TGCAGTGCTAGAGATTACCGGGGGTACGAGCAGTACTTC. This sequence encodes CSARDYRGYEQYF.

CDR3 sequence: CASSSQGVETYEQYF. The CDR3 DNA is TGTGCCAGCAGTTCTCAGGGGGTCGAAACCTACGAGCAGTACTTC. This rearrangement joins TRBV12-3 or TRBV12-4 to TRBJ2-7; TRBD1 matches 7 bases. J was trimmed by 2 bases and V by 4 bases; bases with no gene match: 8. The CDR3 is made up of 15 amino acids.

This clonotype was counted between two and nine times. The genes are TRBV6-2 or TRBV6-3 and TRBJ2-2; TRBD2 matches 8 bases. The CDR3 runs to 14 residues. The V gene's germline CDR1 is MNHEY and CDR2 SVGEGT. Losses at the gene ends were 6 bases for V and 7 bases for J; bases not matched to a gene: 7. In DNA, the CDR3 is TGTGCCAGCAGAGAGCGGGGGTTCGGCGGGGAGCTGTTTTTT. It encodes CASRERGFGGELFF.

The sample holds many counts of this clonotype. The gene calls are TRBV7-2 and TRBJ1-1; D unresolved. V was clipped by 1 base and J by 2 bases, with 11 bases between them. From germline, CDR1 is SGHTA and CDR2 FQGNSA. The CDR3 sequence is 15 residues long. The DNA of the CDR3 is TGTGCCAGCAGCTTAGTAGCGGGAGTAAACACTGAAGCTTTCTTT. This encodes CASSLVAGVNTEAFF.

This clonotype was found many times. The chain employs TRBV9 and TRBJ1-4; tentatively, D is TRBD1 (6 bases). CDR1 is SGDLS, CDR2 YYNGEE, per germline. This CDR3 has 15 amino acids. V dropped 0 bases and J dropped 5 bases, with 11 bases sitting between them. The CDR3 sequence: CASSVDGGANEKLFF. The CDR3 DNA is TGTGCCAGCAGCGTAGATGGGGGCGCGAATGAAAAACTGTTTTTT.

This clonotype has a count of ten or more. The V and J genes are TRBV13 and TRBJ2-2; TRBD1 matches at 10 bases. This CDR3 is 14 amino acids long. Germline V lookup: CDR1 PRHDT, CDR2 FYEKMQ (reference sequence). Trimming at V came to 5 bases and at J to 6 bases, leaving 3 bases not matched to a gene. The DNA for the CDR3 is TGTGCCAGCAGCCGGGACAGGGGACCCGGGGAGCTGTTTTTT. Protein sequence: CASSRDRGPGELFF.

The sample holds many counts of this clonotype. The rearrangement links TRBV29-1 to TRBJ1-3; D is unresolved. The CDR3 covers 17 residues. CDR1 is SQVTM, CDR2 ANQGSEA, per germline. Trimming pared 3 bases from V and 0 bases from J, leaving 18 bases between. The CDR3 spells CSVDKLDGFTSGNTIYF. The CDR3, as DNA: TGCAGCGTTGATAAATTGGACGGATTCACCTCTGGAAACACCATATATTTT.

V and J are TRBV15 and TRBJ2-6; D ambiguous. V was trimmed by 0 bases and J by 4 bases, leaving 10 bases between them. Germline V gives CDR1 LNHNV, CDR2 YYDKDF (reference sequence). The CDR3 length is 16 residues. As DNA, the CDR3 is TGTGCCACCAGCAGAGATCTGAGTTCAGGGGCCAACGTCCTGACTTTC. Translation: CATSRDLSSGANVLTF.

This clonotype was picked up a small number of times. The CDR3 DNA follows: TGTGCCAGCAGTTACCGTAGGGGTCTCGGGGAGCTGTTTTTT. Translated, it gives CASSYRRGLGELFF. The rearrangement uses TRBV6-5 and TRBJ2-2; a weak D match, TRBD1 (5 bases). CDR1 and CDR2 (germline): MNHEY, SVGAGI. Trimming removed 2 bases from V and 7 bases from J, with 11 bases in between. CDR3 length equals 14 residues.

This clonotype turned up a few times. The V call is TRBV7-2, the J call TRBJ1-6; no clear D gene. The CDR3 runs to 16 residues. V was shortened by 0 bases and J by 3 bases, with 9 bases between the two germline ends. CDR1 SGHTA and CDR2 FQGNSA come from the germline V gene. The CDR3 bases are TGTGCCAGCAGCTTAGCGCCACAGAACTATAATTCACCCCTCCACTTT. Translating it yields CASSLAPQNYNSPLHF.

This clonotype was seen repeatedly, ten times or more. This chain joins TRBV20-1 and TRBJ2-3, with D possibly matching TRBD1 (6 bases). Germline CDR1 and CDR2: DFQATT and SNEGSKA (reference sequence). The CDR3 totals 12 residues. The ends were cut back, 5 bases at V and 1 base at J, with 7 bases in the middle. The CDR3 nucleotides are TGCAGTGCTTCAGGGGGCACAGATACGCAGTATTTT. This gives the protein CSASGGTDTQYF.